This TCR beta chain is from a study of blood T cell repertoires in COVID-19. Study as a whole: Researchers got acute and convalescent COVID-19 samples from the United States, Italy and Spain. From T cells, B-cell-depleted T cells, or PBMCs came the material, which was cDNA or gDNA.

V lost 5 bases to trimming and J lost 6 bases; unmatched junction nucleotides: 15. Looked up from germline, CDR1 is SGHDT and CDR2 is YYEEEE. The CDR3 has 18 residues. In the original workflow: Using reference gene primer amplification, nucleated cell counts were estimated. Data came from immunoSEQ multiplex PCR; TCRdb stores just in-frame clones and leaves some out. V and J calls plus clone size are reproduced from that table; the DNA served to infer D and trimming. The data contain roughly 97,000 clones, about 80% of them singletons. The chain uses TRBV5-6 and TRBJ2-4; 12 bases match TRBD1. Sequenced material: peripheral blood. The source of this sequence is a man between 60 and 75 years old with acute or convalescent COVID-19. Here the CDR3 DNA reads TGTGCCAGCAGGCCAGCCGGCACCGGGACAGGGGGCTTAAACATTCAGTACTTC. This codes for CASRPAGTGTGGLNIQYF.